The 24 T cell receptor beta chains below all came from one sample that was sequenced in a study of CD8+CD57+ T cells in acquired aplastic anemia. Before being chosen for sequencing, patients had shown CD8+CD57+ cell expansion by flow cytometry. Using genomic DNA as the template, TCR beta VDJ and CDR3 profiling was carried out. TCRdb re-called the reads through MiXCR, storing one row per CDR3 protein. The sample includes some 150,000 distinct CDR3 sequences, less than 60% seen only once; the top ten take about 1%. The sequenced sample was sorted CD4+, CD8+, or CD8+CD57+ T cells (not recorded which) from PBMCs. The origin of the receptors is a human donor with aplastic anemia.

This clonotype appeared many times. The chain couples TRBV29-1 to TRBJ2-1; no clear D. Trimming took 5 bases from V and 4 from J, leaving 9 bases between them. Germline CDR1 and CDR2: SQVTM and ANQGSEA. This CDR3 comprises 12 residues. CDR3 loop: CSVFGQYNEQFF. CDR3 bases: TGCAGCGTTTTTGGCCAGTACAATGAGCAGTTCTTC.

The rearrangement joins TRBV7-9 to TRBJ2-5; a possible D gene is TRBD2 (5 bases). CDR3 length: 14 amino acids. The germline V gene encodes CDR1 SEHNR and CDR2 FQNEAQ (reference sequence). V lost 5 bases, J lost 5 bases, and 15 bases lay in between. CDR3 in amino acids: CASSSGGSWETQYF. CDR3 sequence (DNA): TGTGCCAGCAGCAGCGGAGGAAGTTGGGAGACCCAGTACTTC. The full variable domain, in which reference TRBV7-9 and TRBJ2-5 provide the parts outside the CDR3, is DTGVSQNPRHKITKRGQNVTFRCDPISEHNRLYWYRQTLGQGPEFLTYFQNEAQLEKSRLLSDRFSAERPKGSFSTLEIQRTEQGDSAMYLCASSSGGSWETQYFGPGTRLLVL.

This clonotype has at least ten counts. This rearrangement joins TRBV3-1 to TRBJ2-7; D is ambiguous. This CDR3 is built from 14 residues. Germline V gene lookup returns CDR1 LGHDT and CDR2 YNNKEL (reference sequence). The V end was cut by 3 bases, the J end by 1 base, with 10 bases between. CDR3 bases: TGTGCCAGCAGCCAGCCAGGCAGATCCTACGAGCAGTACTTC. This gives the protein CASSQPGRSYEQYF.

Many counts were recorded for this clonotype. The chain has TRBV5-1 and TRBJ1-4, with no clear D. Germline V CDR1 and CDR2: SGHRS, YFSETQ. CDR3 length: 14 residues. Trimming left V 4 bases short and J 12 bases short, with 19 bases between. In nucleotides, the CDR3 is TGCGCCAGCAGCCCTAGTCTTGATGAGTTGGAACTGTTTTTT. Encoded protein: CASSPSLDELELFF.

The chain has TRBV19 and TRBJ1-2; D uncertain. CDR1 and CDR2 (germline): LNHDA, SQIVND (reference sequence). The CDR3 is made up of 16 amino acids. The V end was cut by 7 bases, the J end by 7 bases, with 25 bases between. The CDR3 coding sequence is TGTGCCAGTATCGCCGGTTGGAGGCAGTCCCATGGTGGCTACACCTTC. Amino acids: CASIAGWRQSHGGYTF.

The chain's CDR3 is CASSFGQGLSNTGELFF. CDR3 DNA sequence: TGCGCCAGCAGCTTCGGACAGGGGCTCTCGAACACCGGGGAGCTGTTTTTT. The chain couples TRBV5-1 to TRBJ2-2; 9 nucleotides align to TRBD1. The CDR3 runs 17 residues. Germline V gene lookup returns CDR1 SGHRS and CDR2 YFSETQ. The V segment lost 2 bases and the J segment 0 bases; nucleotides outside the gene matches: 5.

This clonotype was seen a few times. CDR3 loop: CASSNREGSNQPQHF. Written as DNA, the CDR3 is TGCGCCAGCAGTAACAGGGAGGGTAGCAATCAGCCCCAGCATTTT. The chain joins TRBV10-2 to TRBJ1-5; maybe TRBD1 (6 bases). Germline values: CDR1 WSHSY, CDR2 SAAADI. The V and J ends lost 5 bases and 0 bases respectively, with 11 bases between them. This CDR3 has 15 amino acids.

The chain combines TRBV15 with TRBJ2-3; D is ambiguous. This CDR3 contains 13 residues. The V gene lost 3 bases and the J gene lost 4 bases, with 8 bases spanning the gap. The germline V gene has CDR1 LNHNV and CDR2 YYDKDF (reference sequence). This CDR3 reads CATSSQISDTQYF. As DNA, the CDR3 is TGTGCCACCAGCAGTCAGATCTCAGATACGCAGTATTTT.

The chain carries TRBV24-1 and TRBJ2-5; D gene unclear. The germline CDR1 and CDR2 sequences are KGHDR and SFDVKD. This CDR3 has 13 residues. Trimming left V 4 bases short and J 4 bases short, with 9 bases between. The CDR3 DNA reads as TGTGCCACCAGTGACCACCCCCGAGAGACCCAGTACTTC. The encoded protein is CATSDHPRETQYF.

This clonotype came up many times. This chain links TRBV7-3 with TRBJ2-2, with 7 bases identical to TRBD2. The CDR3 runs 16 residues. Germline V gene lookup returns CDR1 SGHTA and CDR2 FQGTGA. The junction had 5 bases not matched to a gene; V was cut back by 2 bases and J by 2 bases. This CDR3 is CASSLAGTINTGELFF. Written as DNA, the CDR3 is TGTGCCAGCAGCTTAGCTGGGACTATCAACACCGGGGAGCTGTTTTTT.

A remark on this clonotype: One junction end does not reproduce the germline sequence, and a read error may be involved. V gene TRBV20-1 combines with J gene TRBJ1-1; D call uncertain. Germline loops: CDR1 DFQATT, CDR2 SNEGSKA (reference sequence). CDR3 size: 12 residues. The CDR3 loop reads CSAISMNTDAFF. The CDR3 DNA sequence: TGCAGTGCTATCTCGATGAACACTGATGCTTTCTTT.

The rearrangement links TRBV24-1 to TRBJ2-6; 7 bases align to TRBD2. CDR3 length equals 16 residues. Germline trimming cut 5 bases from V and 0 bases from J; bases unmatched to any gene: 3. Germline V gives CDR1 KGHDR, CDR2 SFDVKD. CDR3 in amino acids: CATSAAGVSGANVLTF. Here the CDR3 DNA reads TGTGCCACCAGTGCGGCGGGAGTCTCTGGGGCCAACGTCCTGACTTTC.

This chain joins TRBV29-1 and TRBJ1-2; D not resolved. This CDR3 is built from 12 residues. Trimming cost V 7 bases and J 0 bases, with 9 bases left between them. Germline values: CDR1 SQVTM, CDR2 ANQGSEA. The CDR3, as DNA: TGCAGCGGATGGGCCTCTAACTATGGCTACACCTTC. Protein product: CSGWASNYGYTF.

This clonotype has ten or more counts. The CDR3 reads CASSSLSYEQYF. CDR3 DNA: TGTGCCAGCAGTTCCCTCTCCTACGAGCAGTACTTC. The chain has TRBV6-6 and TRBJ2-7; no clear D. Trimming took off 4 bases at V and 0 bases at J, with 4 bases between the two ends. The CDR3 contains 12 residues. Germline V lookup: CDR1 MNHNY, CDR2 SVGAGI (reference sequence).

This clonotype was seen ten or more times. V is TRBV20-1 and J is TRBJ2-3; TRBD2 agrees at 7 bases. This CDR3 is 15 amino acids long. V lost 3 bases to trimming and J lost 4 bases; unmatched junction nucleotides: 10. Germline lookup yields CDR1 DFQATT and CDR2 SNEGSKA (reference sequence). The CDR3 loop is CSARGGLVFPDTQYF. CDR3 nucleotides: TGCAGTGCTAGGGGCGGACTAGTCTTCCCAGATACGCAGTATTTT.

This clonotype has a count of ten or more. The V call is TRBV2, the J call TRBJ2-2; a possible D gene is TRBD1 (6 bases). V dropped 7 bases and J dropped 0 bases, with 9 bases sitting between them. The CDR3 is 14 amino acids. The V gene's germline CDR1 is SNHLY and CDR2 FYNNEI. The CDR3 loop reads CASKQGTNTGELFF. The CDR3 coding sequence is TGTGCCAGCAAACAGGGAACGAACACCGGGGAGCTGTTTTTT.

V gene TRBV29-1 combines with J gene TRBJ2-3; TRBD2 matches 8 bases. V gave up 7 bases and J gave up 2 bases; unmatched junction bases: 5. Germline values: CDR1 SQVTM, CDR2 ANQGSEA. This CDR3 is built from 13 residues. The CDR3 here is CSAGTRATDTQYF. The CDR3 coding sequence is TGCAGCGCCGGGACTAGGGCCACAGATACGCAGTATTTT.

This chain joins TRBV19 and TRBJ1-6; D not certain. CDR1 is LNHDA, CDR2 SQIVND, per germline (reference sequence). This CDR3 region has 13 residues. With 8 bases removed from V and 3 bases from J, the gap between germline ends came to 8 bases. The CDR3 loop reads CASRTNYNSPLHF. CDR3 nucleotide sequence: TGTGCCAGTCGGACCAACTATAATTCACCCCTCCACTTT.

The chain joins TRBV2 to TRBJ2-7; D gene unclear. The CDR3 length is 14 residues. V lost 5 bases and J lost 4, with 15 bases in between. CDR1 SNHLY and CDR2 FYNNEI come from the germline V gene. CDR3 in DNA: TGTGCCAGCAGTAGCTCGCGCACACAATACGAGCAGTACTTC. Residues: CASSSSRTQYEQYF.

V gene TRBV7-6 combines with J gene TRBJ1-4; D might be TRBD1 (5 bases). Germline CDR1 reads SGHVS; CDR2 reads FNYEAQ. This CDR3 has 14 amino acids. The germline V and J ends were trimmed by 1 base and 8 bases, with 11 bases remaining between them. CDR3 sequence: CASSLGGEGEKLFF. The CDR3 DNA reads TGTGCCAGCAGCTTAGGGGGGGAGGGCGAAAAACTGTTTTTT.

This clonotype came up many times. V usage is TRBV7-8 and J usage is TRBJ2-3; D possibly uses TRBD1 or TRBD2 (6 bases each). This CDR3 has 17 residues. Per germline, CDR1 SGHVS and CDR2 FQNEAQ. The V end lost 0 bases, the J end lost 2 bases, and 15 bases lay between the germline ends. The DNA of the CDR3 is TGTGCCAGCAGCTTAGCGGTGGGGGGCATGTCCACAGATACGCAGTATTTT. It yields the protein CASSLAVGGMSTDTQYF.

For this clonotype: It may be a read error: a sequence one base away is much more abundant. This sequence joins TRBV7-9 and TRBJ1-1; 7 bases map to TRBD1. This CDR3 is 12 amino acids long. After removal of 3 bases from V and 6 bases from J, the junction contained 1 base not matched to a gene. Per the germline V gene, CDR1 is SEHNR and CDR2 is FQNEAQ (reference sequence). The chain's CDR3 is CASSFQGAEAFF. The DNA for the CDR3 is TGTGCCAGCAGCTTTCAGGGGGCTGAAGCTTTCTTT.

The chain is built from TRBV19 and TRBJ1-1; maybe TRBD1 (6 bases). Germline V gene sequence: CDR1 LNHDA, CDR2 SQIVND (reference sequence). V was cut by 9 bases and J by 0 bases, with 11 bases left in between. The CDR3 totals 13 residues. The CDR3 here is CASTKGVNTEAFF. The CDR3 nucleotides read TGTGCCAGCACCAAGGGGGTGAACACTGAAGCTTTCTTT. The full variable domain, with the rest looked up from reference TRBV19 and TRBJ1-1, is DGGITQSPKYLFRKEGQNVTLSCEQNLNHDAMYWYRQDPGQGLRLIYYSQIVNDFQKGDIAEGYSVSREKKESFPLTVTSAQKNPTAFYLCASTKGVNTEAFFGQGTRLTVV.

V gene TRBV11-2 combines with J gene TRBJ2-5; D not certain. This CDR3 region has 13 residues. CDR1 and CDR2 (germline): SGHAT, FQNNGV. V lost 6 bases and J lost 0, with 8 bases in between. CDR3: CASRLDHQETQYF. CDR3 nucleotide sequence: TGTGCCAGCAGATTGGACCACCAAGAGACCCAGTACTTC.